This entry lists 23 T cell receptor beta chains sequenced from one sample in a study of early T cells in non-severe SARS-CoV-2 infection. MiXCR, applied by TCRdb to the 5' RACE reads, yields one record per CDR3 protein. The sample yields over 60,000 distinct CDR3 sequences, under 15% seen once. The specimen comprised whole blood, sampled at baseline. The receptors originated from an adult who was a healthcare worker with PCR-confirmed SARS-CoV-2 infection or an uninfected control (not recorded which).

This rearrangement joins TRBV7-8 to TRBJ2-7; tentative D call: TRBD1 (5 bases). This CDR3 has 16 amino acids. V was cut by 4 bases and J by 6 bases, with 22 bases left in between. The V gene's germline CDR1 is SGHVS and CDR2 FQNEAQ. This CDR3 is CASSSQTGRASTEQYF. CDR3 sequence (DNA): TGTGCCAGCAGCTCCCAAACGGGCAGGGCCTCTACCGAGCAGTACTTC.

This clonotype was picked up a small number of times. This chain's CDR3 is CASGGGAWGLPYEQYF. The CDR3 DNA is TGTGCCAGCGGCGGCGGGGCTTGGGGCTTGCCCTACGAGCAGTACTTC. The chain links TRBV11-2 to TRBJ2-7; D possibly corresponds to TRBD2 (6 bases). This CDR3 has 16 residues. Germline lookup yields CDR1 SGHAT and CDR2 FQNNGV. Trimming took 8 bases from V and 2 from J, leaving 22 bases between them.

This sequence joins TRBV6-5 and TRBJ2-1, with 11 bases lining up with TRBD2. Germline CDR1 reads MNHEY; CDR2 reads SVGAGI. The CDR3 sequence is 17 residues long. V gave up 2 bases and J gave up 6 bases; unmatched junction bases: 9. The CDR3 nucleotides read TGTGCCAGCAGTTACGCACGGCTAGCGGGGGGTATCAATGAGCAGTTCTTC. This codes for CASSYARLAGGINEQFF.

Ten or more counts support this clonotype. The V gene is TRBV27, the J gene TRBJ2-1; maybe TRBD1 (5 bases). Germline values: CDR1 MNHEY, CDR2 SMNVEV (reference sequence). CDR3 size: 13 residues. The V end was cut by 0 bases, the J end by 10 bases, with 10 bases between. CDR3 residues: CASSLSMRQEQFF. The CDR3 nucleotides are TGTGCCAGCAGTTTATCGATGAGACAGGAGCAGTTCTTC.

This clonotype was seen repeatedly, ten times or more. The CDR3 sequence is CATSRIPGGGDKEQYF. CDR3 DNA: TGTGCCACCAGCAGGATACCAGGGGGCGGTGATAAGGAGCAGTACTTC. The gene calls are TRBV15 and TRBJ2-7; 8 nucleotides match TRBD1. From germline, CDR1 is LNHNV and CDR2 YYDKDF (reference sequence). CDR3 size: 16 residues. Trimming removed 3 bases from V and 7 bases from J; junction bases left unmatched: 14.

CDR3 bases: TGTGCCAGCAGGAGACAGGGGGTCACTGAAGCTTTCTTT. It translates to CASRRQGVTEAFF. The V gene is TRBV12-3 or TRBV12-4, the J gene TRBJ1-1; 9 bases align to TRBD1. J gave up 4 bases and V 6 bases, and 3 bases lay outside the gene matches. There are 13 residues in the CDR3.

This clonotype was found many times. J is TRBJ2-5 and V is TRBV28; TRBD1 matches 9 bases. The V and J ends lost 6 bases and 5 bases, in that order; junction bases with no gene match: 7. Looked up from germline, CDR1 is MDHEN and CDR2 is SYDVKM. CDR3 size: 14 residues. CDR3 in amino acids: CASREGQGLETQYF. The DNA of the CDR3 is TGTGCCAGCAGGGAGGGACAGGGTTTGGAGACCCAGTACTTC.

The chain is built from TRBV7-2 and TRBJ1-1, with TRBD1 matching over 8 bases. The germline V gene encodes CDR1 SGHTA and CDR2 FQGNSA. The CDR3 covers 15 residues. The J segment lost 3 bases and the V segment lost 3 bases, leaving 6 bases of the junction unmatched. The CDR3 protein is CASSLQGAVYTEAFF. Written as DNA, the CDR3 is TGTGCCAGCAGCTTGCAGGGGGCGGTTTACACTGAAGCTTTCTTT. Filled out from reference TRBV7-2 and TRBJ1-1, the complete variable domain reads GAGVSQSPSNKVTEKGKDVELRCDPISGHTALYWYRQSLGQGLEFLIYFQGNSAPDKSGLPSDRFSAERTGGSVSTLTIQRTQQEDSAVYLCASSLQGAVYTEAFFGQGTRLTVV.

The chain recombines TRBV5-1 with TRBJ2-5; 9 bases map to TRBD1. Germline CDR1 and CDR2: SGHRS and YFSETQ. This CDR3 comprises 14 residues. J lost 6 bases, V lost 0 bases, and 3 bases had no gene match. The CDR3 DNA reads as TGCGCCAGCAGCTTGGGGGACAGGGAAAAGACCCAGTACTTC. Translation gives CASSLGDREKTQYF.

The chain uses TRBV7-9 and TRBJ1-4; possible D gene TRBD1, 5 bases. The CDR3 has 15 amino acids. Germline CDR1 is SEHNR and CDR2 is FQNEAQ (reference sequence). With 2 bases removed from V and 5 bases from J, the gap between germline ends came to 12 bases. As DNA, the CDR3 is TGTGCCAGCAGCTTACGGGACGGCCCGAATGAAAAACTGTTTTTT. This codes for CASSLRDGPNEKLFF.

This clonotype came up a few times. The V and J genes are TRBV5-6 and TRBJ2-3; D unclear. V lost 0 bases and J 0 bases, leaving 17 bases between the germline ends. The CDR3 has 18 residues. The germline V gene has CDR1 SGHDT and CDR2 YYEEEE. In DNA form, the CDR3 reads TGTGCCAGCAGCTTGGTTCCCTCCCCGCTGTCTAGCACAGATACGCAGTATTTT. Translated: CASSLVPSPLSSTDTQYF.

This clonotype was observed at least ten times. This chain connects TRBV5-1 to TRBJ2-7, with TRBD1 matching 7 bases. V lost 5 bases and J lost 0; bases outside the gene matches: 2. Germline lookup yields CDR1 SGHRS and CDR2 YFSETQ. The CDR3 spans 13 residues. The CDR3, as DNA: TGCGCCAGCAGTTCAGGGGGCTCCTACGAGCAGTACTTC. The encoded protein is CASSSGGSYEQYF.

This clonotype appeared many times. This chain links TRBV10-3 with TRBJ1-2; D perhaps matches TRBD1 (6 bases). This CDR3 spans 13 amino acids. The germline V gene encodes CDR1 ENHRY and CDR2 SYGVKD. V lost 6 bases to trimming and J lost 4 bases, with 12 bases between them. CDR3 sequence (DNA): TGTGCCATCAGGCCAGGGGCGACCTATGGCTACACCTTC. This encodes CAIRPGATYGYTF.

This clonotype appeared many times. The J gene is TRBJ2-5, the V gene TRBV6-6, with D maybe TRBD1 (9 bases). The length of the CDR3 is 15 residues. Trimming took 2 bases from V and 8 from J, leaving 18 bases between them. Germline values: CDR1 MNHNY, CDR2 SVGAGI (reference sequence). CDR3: CASSYSGGQGETQYF. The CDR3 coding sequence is TGTGCCAGCAGTTACAGCGGGGGACAGGGCGAAACCCAGTACTTC.

The CDR3 sequence is CASTATRDTQYF. The DNA of the CDR3 is TGTGCCAGCACAGCCACAAGAGATACGCAGTATTTT. The V call is TRBV6-1, the J call TRBJ2-3; D is unclear. The CDR3 length is 12 residues. The ends were cut back, 7 bases at V and 5 bases at J, with 10 bases in the middle. Germline loops: CDR1 MNHNS, CDR2 SASEGT.

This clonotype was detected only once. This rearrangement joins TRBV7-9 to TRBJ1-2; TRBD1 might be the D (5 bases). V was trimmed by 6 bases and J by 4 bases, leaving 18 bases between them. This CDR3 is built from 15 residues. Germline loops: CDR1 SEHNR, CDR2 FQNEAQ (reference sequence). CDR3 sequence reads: CASSRTQGWSYGYTF. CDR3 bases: TGTGCCAGCAGTCGGACGCAGGGATGGAGCTATGGCTACACCTTC.

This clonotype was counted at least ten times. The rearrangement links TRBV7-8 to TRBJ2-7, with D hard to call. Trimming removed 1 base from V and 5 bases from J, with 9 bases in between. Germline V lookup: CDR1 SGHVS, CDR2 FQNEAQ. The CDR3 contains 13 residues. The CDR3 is CASSLGPNDEQYF. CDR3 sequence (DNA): TGTGCCAGCAGCTTAGGACCCAACGACGAGCAGTACTTC.

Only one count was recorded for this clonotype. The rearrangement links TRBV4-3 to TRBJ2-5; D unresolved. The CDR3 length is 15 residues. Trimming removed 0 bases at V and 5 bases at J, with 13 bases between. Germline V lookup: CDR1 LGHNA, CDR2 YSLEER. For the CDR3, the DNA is TGCGCCAGCAGCCAAGATTTCGGAATGGGGGAGACCCAGTACTTC. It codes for CASSQDFGMGETQYF.

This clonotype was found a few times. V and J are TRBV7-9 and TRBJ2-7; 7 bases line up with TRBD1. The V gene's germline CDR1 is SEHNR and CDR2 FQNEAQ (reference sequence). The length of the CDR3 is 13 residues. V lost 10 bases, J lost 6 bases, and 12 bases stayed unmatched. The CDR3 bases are TGTGCCACCCGAGGGGGCCCATCTTTCGAGCAGTACTTC. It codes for CATRGGPSFEQYF. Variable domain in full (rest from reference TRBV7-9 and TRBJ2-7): DTGVSQNPRHKITKRGQNVTFRCDPISEHNRLYWYRQTLGQGPEFLTYFQNEAQLEKSRLLSDRFSAERPKGSFSTLEIQRTEQGDSAMYLCATRGGPSFEQYFGPGTRLTVT.

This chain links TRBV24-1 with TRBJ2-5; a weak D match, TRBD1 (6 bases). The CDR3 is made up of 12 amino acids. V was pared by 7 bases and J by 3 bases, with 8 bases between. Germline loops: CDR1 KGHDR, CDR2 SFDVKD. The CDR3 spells CATRDREETQYF. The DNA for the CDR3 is TGTGCCACCAGGGACAGAGAAGAGACCCAGTACTTC.

CDR3 coding DNA: TGTGCCAGCAGCGTAGGCCCCCCAGATACGCAGTATTTT. Translated, it gives CASSVGPPDTQYF. This rearrangement joins TRBV9 to TRBJ2-3; D gene ambiguous. This CDR3 contains 13 residues. V was trimmed by 0 bases and J by 4 bases, leaving 6 bases between them. Germline CDR1 and CDR2: SGDLS and YYNGEE.

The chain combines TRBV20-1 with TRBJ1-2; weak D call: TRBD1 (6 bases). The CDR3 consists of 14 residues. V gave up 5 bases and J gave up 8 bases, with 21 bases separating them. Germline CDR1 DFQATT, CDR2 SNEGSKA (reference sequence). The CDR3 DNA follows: TGCAGTGCTGGCAAGACAGGAGTTACGGCCGGCTACACCTTC. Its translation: CSAGKTGVTAGYTF.

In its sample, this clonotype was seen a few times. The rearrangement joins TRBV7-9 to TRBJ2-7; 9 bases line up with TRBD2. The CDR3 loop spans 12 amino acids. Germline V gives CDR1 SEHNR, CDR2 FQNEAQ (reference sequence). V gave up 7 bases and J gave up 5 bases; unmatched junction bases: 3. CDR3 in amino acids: CASTIAGDEQYF. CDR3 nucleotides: TGTGCCAGCACCATAGCGGGGGACGAGCAGTACTTC.